The clone carrying this TCR beta chain was seen ten or more times. Its antigen remains unknown. These data belong to a study of read filtering for tumor transcriptome and immune sequencing. Turning to the study itself: The cohort had about 16 men and about 15 women aged roughly 45 to 90, mean approximately 66 years. IR-seq gave about 4.05 to 11 million TCR reads per sample; RNA-seq gave about 80 to 1273. Study-wide results and caveats: Approximately 80% of IR-seq clonotypes had one read, totaling approximately 3.3% of reads; RNA-seq: roughly 76% and 46%.

Germline V CDR1 and CDR2: MNHNS, SASEGT. The V and J ends lost 5 bases and 2 bases respectively, with 12 bases between them. The CDR3 contains 14 residues. Every patient had bone marrow sampled while the disease was active. The library was built from roughly 400 ng RNA with molecular barcoded adaptors for alpha/delta and beta/gamma chains. TCRdb processed the reads anew with MiXCR; each CDR3 protein has one entry. Of more than 100,000 distinct CDR3 sequences listed, under 15% are singletons. This receptor was obtained from a donor over 35 with multiple myeloma. V and J are TRBV6-1 and TRBJ2-5, with D perhaps assigned TRBD1 or TRBD2 (5 bases each). Material: a population of CD138-negative cells sorted from bone marrow. CDR3 residues: CASSLRDPQETQYF. Here the CDR3 DNA reads TGTGCCAGCAGTCTTCGGGACCCGCAAGAGACCCAGTACTTC.